This T cell receptor beta chain was retrieved from a study of cytotoxic CD8 clonotypes in ibrutinib-treated CLL. Sequencing was performed with immunoSEQ multiplex PCR; in TCRdb, only in-frame clones are kept and a portion is missing. The sample has under 150,000 clones; about 85% are singletons. This CDR3 region has 12 residues. The J segment lost 8 bases and the V segment lost 7 bases, leaving 6 bases of the junction unmatched. In germline, CDR1 is LNHDA, CDR2 SQIVND (reference sequence). The rearrangement joins TRBV19 to TRBJ1-2, with 8 positions matching TRBD1. The source is a human donor with chronic lymphocytic leukemia. Sample: PBMCs, taken after 24 months of ibrutinib treatment. The CDR3 region is CASTHRGGGYTF. In nucleotides, the CDR3 is TGTGCCAGTACCCACAGGGGGGGCGGCTACACCTTC.